The rows below give T cell receptor beta chains drawn from one sample of a study of CD8 T cells in Susac syndrome. TCRdb analysed the immunoSEQ multiplex PCR reads with MiXCR anew, one entry per CDR3 protein. The table lists about 140,000 distinct CDR3 sequences, roughly 94% of them singletons. Sample: CD4+ T cells from PBMCs. These receptor sequences come from a human donor with Susac syndrome. CDR3s include the opening cysteine and the closing phenylalanine or tryptophan. D genes are given only for firm matches. Not every row has a clone size; where given, it reads once, few, many or a size class.

J gene: TRBJ2-7
D gene: -
clone size: -
V gene: TRBV11-2
CDR3 protein: CASSTLSPGRITYEQYF
CDR3 DNA: TGTGCCAGCAGCACGCTTAGTCCGGGACGGATAACCTACGAGCAGTACTTC

J gene: TRBJ1-1
D gene: -
clone size: -
V gene: TRBV30
CDR3 protein: CAWRRVGWAFF
CDR3 DNA: TGTGCCTGGCGCCGCGTGGGGTGGGCTTTCTTT

J gene: TRBJ2-3
D gene: -
clone size: -
V gene: TRBV2
CDR3 protein: CASRQRTKEDTQYF
CDR3 DNA: TGTGCCAGCCGACAGAGGACTAAGGAAGATACGCAGTATTTT

J gene: TRBJ1-1
D gene: -
clone size: -
V gene: TRBV15
CDR3 protein: CATSRPPITEAFF
CDR3 DNA: TGTGCCACCAGCAGACCCCCCATCACTGAAGCTTTCTTT

J gene: TRBJ2-5
D gene: -
clone size: -
V gene: TRBV20-1
CDR3 protein: CSWETKETQYF
CDR3 DNA: TGCAGTTGGGAGACAAAAGAGACCCAGTACTTC

J gene: TRBJ2-5
D gene: -
clone size: -
V gene: TRBV12-5
CDR3 protein: CASGPPGPQETQYF
CDR3 DNA: TGTGCTAGTGGTCCTCCGGGACCCCAAGAGACCCAGTACTTC

J gene: TRBJ2-3
D gene: TRBD1
clone size: once
V gene: TRBV18
CDR3 protein: CASSPPMRGRSDTQYF
CDR3 DNA: TGTGCCAGCTCACCACCGATGAGGGGGCGATCAGATACGCAGTATTTT

J gene: TRBJ2-5
D gene: TRBD1
clone size: -
V gene: TRBV27
CDR3 protein: CASSSTHQRQGRETQYF
CDR3 DNA: TGTGCCAGCAGTTCCACCCACCAAAGACAGGGGCGGGAGACCCAGTACTTC

J gene: TRBJ1-2
D gene: -
clone size: -
V gene: TRBV20-1
CDR3 protein: CSARTAFPALTF
CDR3 DNA: TGCAGTGCTAGAACAGCCTTTCCGGCCCTCACCTTC

J gene: TRBJ2-1
D gene: -
clone size: -
V gene: TRBV20-1
CDR3 protein: CSARGGSAARYNEQFF
CDR3 DNA: TGCAGTGCTAGAGGGGGGTCGGCCGCTCGGTACAATGAGCAGTTCTTC

J gene: TRBJ2-4
D gene: -
clone size: -
V gene: TRBV18
CDR3 protein: CASSPDRKNIQYF
CDR3 DNA: TGTGCCAGCTCACCGGACAGAAAAAACATTCAGTACTTC

J gene: TRBJ2-7
D gene: TRBD2
clone size: few
V gene: TRBV5-1
CDR3 protein: CASSLGAGRGYEQYF
CDR3 DNA: TGCGCCAGCAGCTTGGGAGCGGGAAGGGGTTACGAGCAGTACTTC

J gene: TRBJ2-7
D gene: -
clone size: -
V gene: TRBV5-6
CDR3 protein: CASSLLGDTNEQYF
CDR3 DNA: TGTGCCAGCAGCTTACTCGGGGACACAAACGAGCAGTACTTC

J gene: TRBJ1-3
D gene: -
clone size: -
V gene: TRBV28
CDR3 protein: CASSSPAYSGNTIYF
CDR3 DNA: TGTGCCAGCAGTTCTCCAGCGTACTCTGGAAACACCATATATTTT

J gene: TRBJ2-7
D gene: TRBD2
clone size: -
V gene: TRBV29-1
CDR3 protein: CSGIGLAGGEQYF
CDR3 DNA: TGCAGCGGAATCGGACTAGCGGGAGGCGAGCAGTACTTC

J gene: TRBJ1-1
D gene: -
clone size: -
V gene: TRBV2
CDR3 protein: CARSRGNTEAFF
CDR3 DNA: TGTGCCCGCTCTCGAGGTAACACTGAAGCTTTCTTT

J gene: TRBJ1-1
D gene: -
clone size: -
V gene: TRBV30
CDR3 protein: CAWSRTRVGMNTEAFF
CDR3 DNA: TGTGCCTGGAGTAGGACCAGGGTCGGGATGAACACTGAAGCTTTCTTT

J gene: TRBJ1-1
D gene: -
clone size: -
V gene: TRBV3-1
CDR3 protein: CASSQSSLQGRIEAFF
CDR3 DNA: TGTGCCAGCAGCCAATCTTCTCTACAGGGCCGGATTGAAGCTTTCTTT

J gene: TRBJ2-7
D gene: TRBD1
clone size: -
V gene: TRBV6-5
CDR3 protein: CASSYGNRGAYEQYF
CDR3 DNA: TGTGCCAGCAGTTATGGGAACAGGGGAGCCTACGAGCAGTACTTC

J gene: TRBJ2-5
D gene: -
clone size: -
V gene: TRBV7-3
CDR3 protein: CASSLTLRGRKYF
CDR3 DNA: TGTGCCAGCAGCTTAACGTTAAGAGGCCGCAAGTACTTC

J gene: TRBJ2-7
D gene: -
clone size: -
V gene: TRBV12-3/TRBV12-4
CDR3 protein: CASSLLGSSYEQYF
CDR3 DNA: TGTGCCAGCAGTTTATTGGGGAGCTCCTACGAGCAGTACTTC

J gene: TRBJ2-1
D gene: -
clone size: -
V gene: TRBV19
CDR3 protein: CASSANRDHNEQFF
CDR3 DNA: TGTGCCAGTAGTGCCAACCGGGACCACAATGAGCAGTTCTTC

J gene: TRBJ2-5
D gene: -
clone size: -
V gene: TRBV5-1
CDR3 protein: CASSLVDSRGETQYF
CDR3 DNA: TGCGCCAGCAGCTTGGTAGACTCGAGGGGAGAGACCCAGTACTTC

J gene: TRBJ2-5
D gene: -
clone size: -
V gene: TRBV7-2
CDR3 protein: CASSFRFGETQYF
CDR3 DNA: TGTGCCAGCAGCTTTCGGTTTGGGGAGACCCAGTACTTC

J gene: TRBJ2-7
D gene: -
clone size: -
V gene: TRBV9
CDR3 protein: CASSRRRDGMAYEQYF
CDR3 DNA: TGTGCCAGCAGTCGACGCCGGGACGGTATGGCCTACGAGCAGTACTTC

J gene: TRBJ1-2
D gene: -
clone size: -
V gene: TRBV9
CDR3 protein: CASSVAPQANYGYTF
CDR3 DNA: TGTGCCAGCAGCGTAGCCCCGCAGGCCAACTATGGCTACACCTTC

J gene: TRBJ1-3
D gene: TRBD1
clone size: -
V gene: TRBV20-1
CDR3 protein: CSARGTGDYGNTIYF
CDR3 DNA: TGCAGTGCTAGAGGGACAGGGGATTATGGAAACACCATATATTTT